The present T cell receptor (beta chain) was sequenced within a study of beta chain features in type 1 diabetes. On the study more broadly: Sorted cell examination encompassed about 110 million cells across all samples.

With respect to this clone: Its cognate antigen is unknown.

V lost 4 bases, J lost 1 base, and 13 bases lay in between. The CDR3 is 15 residues long. Germline V lookup: CDR1 MDHEN, CDR2 SYDVKM. Study-level findings and limits: Whether TCRB rearrangement is influenced by HLA type was left unresolved in this analysis. When Type 1 diabetes patients were examined, their TCRB CDR3s proved moderately but significantly shorter in all four CD4+ subsets. TCRB repertoires of naive, central memory and Treg cells appeared more similar among patients than among healthy donors.

Purities in excess of 98% were seen in all sorted populations. The study reverse transcribed the entire isolated RNA, so it sequenced expressed TCRB transcripts. TCRdb's copy holds only in-frame clones and misses some; the assay was immunoSEQ multiplex PCR. The profile shows under 300,000 clones, just over 20% of them singletons. Material: naive CD4+ T cells from blood. The chain links TRBV28 to TRBJ1-2; a possible D gene is TRBD1 (6 bases). This receptor was taken from a woman between 35 and 50 years old with type 1 diabetes. This chain's CDR3 is CASSSGQPNNYGYTF. CDR3 DNA: TGTGCCAGCAGTTCCGGACAGCCTAATAACTATGGCTACACCTTC.